This T cell receptor beta chain was recorded in a study of HIV-infected patients and healthy controls. No cell fractionation was done, so the repertoire covers all unsorted peripheral blood T cells. Notes on the study in general: HIV+ repertoires were severely depleted of MAIT alpha-chain CDR3s, unlike healthy controls.

cDNA was made from approximately 0.55 ug RNA using alpha and beta constant primers. Each of the alpha and beta chains got its own library through chain-specific third strand synthesis with indices. Using its own MiXCR run on the 5' RACE reads, TCRdb lists one record per CDR3 protein. Here the sample spans a few thousand distinct CDR3 sequences, 10% to 15% being singletons. CDR1 and CDR2 (germline): SNHLY, FYNNEI. CDR3 length: 11 amino acids. The V gene lost 5 bases and the J gene lost 5 bases, with 6 bases spanning the gap. This clonotype is classed as medium-sized. As yet, its antigen is unknown. The sequence derives from an adult with HIV infection. The rearrangement joins TRBV2 to TRBJ2-5, with D perhaps matching TRBD1 (6 bases). This specimen was blood, taken before antiretroviral therapy. The CDR3 nucleotides are TGTGCCAGCAGTACAGGGGAGACCCAGTACTTC. Encoded protein: CASSTGETQYF.